This TCR beta chain was found in a study of response to subunit inactivated influenza vaccine. MiXCR, run by TCRdb on the RT-PCR reads, gives a single entry per CDR3 protein. Of fewer than 350,000 distinct CDR3 sequences listed, 20% to 25% were seen once; the top ten hold roughly a tenth. This CDR3 region has 15 residues. Germline-derived CDR1 and CDR2 are SGDLS and YYNGEE. Trimming shortened V by 0 bases and J by 4 bases, and 12 bases separated the two germline ends. This specimen consisted of PBMCs from blood, obtained about 20 months after vaccination. This TCR was sampled from a man aged 45-69 years who received an inactivated influenza vaccine. The chain couples TRBV9 to TRBJ2-3, with D unresolved. CDR3 sequence: CASSVEAAFPDTQYF. The CDR3 DNA is TGTGCCAGCAGCGTAGAGGCGGCTTTCCCAGATACGCAGTATTTT.